These 32 T cell receptor beta chains were all obtained from the same sample, sequenced in a study of shared clonotypes between healthy human individuals. TCRdb's table, derived via immunoSEQ multiplex PCR, lists solely in-frame clones and lacks some. The table records 2 million to 2.5 million clones, more than 80% of them present only once. Sequenced: naive CD4+ T cells from PBMCs. Subset given: CD45RA+ positively selected. The receptors here all came from a man aged 18 to 29 in good health. Some clones in this sample may be carry-over from other donors' samples.

J is TRBJ2-1 and V is TRBV30, with 10 nucleotides matching TRBD2. The junction had 8 bases not matched to a gene; V was cut back by 4 bases and J by 5 bases. The germline V gene has CDR1 GTSNPN and CDR2 SVGIG (reference sequence). The CDR3 extends over 15 amino acids. CDR3: CAWNQLAGKHNEQFF. Here the CDR3 DNA reads TGTGCCTGGAACCAACTAGCGGGGAAGCACAATGAGCAGTTCTTC.

This chain links TRBV19 with TRBJ1-4; D not resolved. This CDR3 has 15 amino acids. The ends were cut back, 5 bases at V and 3 bases at J, with 13 bases in the middle. The germline V gene encodes CDR1 LNHDA and CDR2 SQIVND (reference sequence). The CDR3 is CASSARMSPNEKLFF. The CDR3 nucleotides read TGTGCCAGTAGTGCCCGGATGAGTCCTAATGAAAAACTGTTTTTT.

The chain has TRBV18 and TRBJ2-1; D unresolved. CDR3 length: 12 residues. From germline, CDR1 is KGHSH and CDR2 LQKENI. Trimming pared 3 bases from V and 9 bases from J, leaving 9 bases between. CDR3 DNA sequence: TGTGCCAGCTCACCCATCATGGGTGAGCAGTTCTTC. This translates into CASSPIMGEQFF.

As concerns this clone: Within the sample, other DNA sequences also encode this same CDR3. The genes are TRBV9 and TRBJ1-1; the D gene is possibly TRBD1 (5 bases). The CDR3 totals 14 residues. With 0 bases removed from V and 0 bases from J, the gap between germline ends came to 6 bases. Germline CDR1 SGDLS, CDR2 YYNGEE. In nucleotides, the CDR3 is TGTGCCAGCAGCGTAGGACAGATGAACACTGAAGCTTTCTTT. It yields the protein CASSVGQMNTEAFF.

This chain joins TRBV15 and TRBJ1-2; D not resolved. Trimming removed 5 bases at V and 0 bases at J, with 7 bases between. Looked up from germline, CDR1 is LNHNV and CDR2 is YYDKDF (reference sequence). The CDR3 spans 13 residues. CDR3 residues: CATSERSNYGYTF. The CDR3 DNA is TGTGCCACCAGCGAACGCTCTAACTATGGCTACACCTTC. The full variable domain, its missing parts supplied by reference TRBV15 and TRBJ1-2, is DAMVIQNPRYQVTQFGKPVTLSCSQTLNHNVMYWYQQKSSQAPKLLFHYYDKDFNNEADTPDNFQSRRPNTSFCFLDIRSPGLGDTAMYLCATSERSNYGYTFGSGTRLTVV.

The chain joins TRBV6-6 to TRBJ2-3; TRBD1 matches 9 bases. CDR1 is MNHNY and CDR2 is SVGAGI in the germline V gene (reference sequence). V dropped 5 bases and J dropped 4; count of bases not matched to a gene: 10. The CDR3 has 16 residues. The CDR3 loop reads CASSPHRGPIPDTQYF. DNA of the CDR3: TGTGCCAGCAGTCCACACAGGGGGCCCATCCCAGATACGCAGTATTTT.

V is TRBV2 and J is TRBJ1-2; no clear D. The CDR3 length is 14 residues. With 6 bases removed from V and 5 bases from J, the gap between germline ends came to 16 bases. CDR1 and CDR2 (germline): SNHLY, FYNNEI. In DNA form, the CDR3 reads TGTGCCAGCAGACCTGGGGAGGGAGTTTATGGCTACACCTTC. This translates into CASRPGEGVYGYTF. The variable domain in full, with the rest retrieved from reference TRBV2 and TRBJ1-2, is EPEVTQTPSHQVTQMGQEVILRCVPISNHLYFYWYRQILGQKVEFLVSFYNNEISEKSEIFDDQFSVERPDGSNFTLKIRSTKLEDSAMYFCASRPGEGVYGYTFGSGTRLTVV.

The chain joins TRBV29-1 to TRBJ2-1; 13 nucleotides align to TRBD2. J gave up 9 bases and V 3 bases, and 8 bases lay outside the gene matches. The CDR3 covers 15 residues. Germline CDR1 reads SQVTM; CDR2 reads ANQGSEA. This CDR3 reads CSVEPGLAGRGEQFF. CDR3 DNA: TGCAGCGTTGAGCCGGGACTAGCGGGGCGGGGTGAGCAGTTCTTC.

CDR3 sequence reads: CASSPAGTVSNQPQHF. The CDR3 region has the DNA TGTGCCAGCAGCCCGGCCGGGACGGTTAGCAATCAGCCCCAGCATTTT. The rearrangement joins TRBV7-9 to TRBJ1-5; D might be TRBD1 (5 bases). This CDR3 spans 16 amino acids. Trimming took off 5 bases at V and 0 bases at J, with 14 bases between the two ends. Germline CDR1 SEHNR, CDR2 FQNEAQ (reference sequence).

This rearrangement joins TRBV7-9 to TRBJ2-7; D is tentatively TRBD1 or TRBD2 (5 bases each). The CDR3 is made up of 12 amino acids. CDR1 and CDR2 (germline): SEHNR, FQNEAQ (reference sequence). Between the trimmed V and J ends, which lost 2 bases and 6 bases, there was a span of 8 bases. CDR3 sequence reads: CASSLRDAEQYF. CDR3 sequence (DNA): TGTGCCAGCAGCTTAAGGGACGCCGAGCAGTACTTC.

A note on this clone: This sample includes further DNA sequences coding for the same CDR3. The chain combines TRBV11-2 with TRBJ2-7; tentatively, D is TRBD2 (5 bases). The CDR3 is 14 residues long. Per the germline V gene, CDR1 is SGHAT and CDR2 is FQNNGV. V gave up 0 bases and J gave up 0 bases, with 6 bases separating them. The CDR3 nucleotides read TGTGCCAGCAGCTTAGAGGGGAGCTCCTACGAGCAGTACTTC. It encodes CASSLEGSSYEQYF. Variable domain in full (rest from reference TRBV11-2 and TRBJ2-7): EAGVAQSPRYKIIEKRQSVAFWCNPISGHATLYWYQQILGQGPKLLIQFQNNGVVDDSQLPKDRFSAERLKGVDSTLKIQPAKLEDSAVYLCASSLEGSSYEQYFGPGTRLTVT.

The chain recombines TRBV5-5 with TRBJ2-7; the D call may be TRBD1 or TRBD2 (5 bases each). The V and J ends lost 5 bases and 6 bases respectively, with 12 bases between them. The CDR3 spans 12 residues. Germline V lookup: CDR1 SGHKS, CDR2 YYEKEE (reference sequence). In DNA, the CDR3 is TGTGCCAGCAGACCGCCTGGGGGCGAGCAGTACTTC. Residues: CASRPPGGEQYF.

The genes are TRBV30 and TRBJ2-1; perhaps TRBD2 as D (6 bases). The CDR3 has 11 residues. Germline loops: CDR1 GTSNPN, CDR2 SVGIG (reference sequence). V lost 3 bases and J lost 8, with 8 bases in between. The CDR3 DNA follows: TGTGCCTGGAGAGGGACTTATGAGCAGTTCTTC. Translated: CAWRGTYEQFF.

Notes on this clone: This sample includes further DNA sequences coding for the same CDR3. This rearrangement joins TRBV11-2 to TRBJ2-1, with D unclear. The CDR3 runs 12 residues. With 5 bases removed from V and 10 bases from J, the gap between germline ends came to 12 bases. Germline V CDR1 and CDR2: SGHAT, FQNNGV. The CDR3 reads CASSPNRLEQFF. The CDR3, as DNA: TGTGCCAGCAGCCCGAACAGATTGGAGCAGTTCTTC.

The rearrangement joins TRBV27 to TRBJ2-7; maybe TRBD2 (6 bases). CDR3 length: 15 residues. Trimming cost V 4 bases and J 0 bases, with 13 bases left between them. The germline gives CDR1 MNHEY, CDR2 SMNVEV (reference sequence). The CDR3 is CASSWSGLNSYEQYF. The CDR3 DNA is TGTGCCAGCAGTTGGAGCGGACTAAACTCCTACGAGCAGTACTTC.

The rearrangement uses TRBV5-5 and TRBJ2-5, with 9 positions matching TRBD2. The CDR3 is 16 amino acids. Per the germline V gene, CDR1 is SGHKS and CDR2 is YYEKEE (reference sequence). Trimming at V came to 4 bases and at J to 3 bases, leaving 10 bases not matched to a gene. CDR3 sequence: CASSPYEAGGEETQYF. CDR3 in DNA: TGTGCCAGCAGCCCTTATGAAGCGGGGGGCGAAGAGACCCAGTACTTC.

The chain links TRBV5-1 to TRBJ2-5; a possible D gene is TRBD2 (5 bases). The CDR3 is made up of 15 amino acids. V was clipped by 10 bases and J by 1 base, with 20 bases between them. Germline CDR1 SGHRS, CDR2 YFSETQ. CDR3 DNA sequence: TGCGCCCGCCGGACCTCCCCTGGGAGCCAAGAGACCCAGTACTTC. It encodes CARRTSPGSQETQYF.

V usage is TRBV30 and J usage is TRBJ1-5; possibly TRBD1 for D (6 bases). Germline V lookup: CDR1 GTSNPN, CDR2 SVGIG (reference sequence). V was clipped by 5 bases and J by 5 bases, with 13 bases between them. The CDR3 covers 13 residues. Here the CDR3 reads CAWADSSYQPQHF. CDR3 in DNA: TGTGCCTGGGCGGACAGTTCCTATCAGCCCCAGCATTTT.

V and J are TRBV5-1 and TRBJ2-5; TRBD1 matches 9 bases. With 3 bases clipped from V and 2 bases from J, the junction kept 2 bases outside the gene matches. The CDR3 is 14 residues long. The germline CDR1 and CDR2 sequences are SGHRS and YFSETQ. The CDR3, as DNA: TGCGCCAGCAGCTATGGGACAGGGCAAGAGACCCAGTACTTC. As protein: CASSYGTGQETQYF.

This clone showed up just a few times. The J gene is TRBJ2-7, the V gene TRBV27; 10 positions agree with TRBD1. V lost 7 bases, J lost 7 bases, and 10 bases stayed unmatched. CDR3 length: 14 residues. Germline V gene lookup returns CDR1 MNHEY and CDR2 SMNVEV (reference sequence). CDR3: CASTPDRGAWEQYF. In DNA form, the CDR3 reads TGTGCCAGCACCCCGGACAGGGGGGCGTGGGAGCAGTACTTC.

The genes are TRBV30 and TRBJ2-1, with 11 bases lining up with TRBD2. CDR1 is GTSNPN, CDR2 SVGIG, per germline (reference sequence). This CDR3 is built from 13 residues. The trim removed 3 bases at V and 9 bases at J, leaving 4 bases unmatched. CDR3 sequence: CAWRLAGAAEQFF. The CDR3 coding sequence is TGTGCCTGGAGACTAGCGGGAGCAGCTGAGCAGTTCTTC. Complete variable domain (other parts from reference TRBV30 and TRBJ2-1): SQTIHQWPATLVQPVGSPLSLECTVEGTSNPNLYWYRQAAGRGLQLLFYSVGIGQISSEVPQNLSASRPQDRQFILSSKKLLLSDSGFYLCAWRLAGAAEQFFGPGTRLTVL.

This sequence joins TRBV4-1 and TRBJ2-5; D uncertain. Germline V gene data show CDR1 as MGHRA and CDR2 as YSYEKL. V was cut by 2 bases and J by 5 bases, with 12 bases left in between. The CDR3 is 14 amino acids. CDR3 in amino acids: CASSQTLLGETQYF. DNA of the CDR3: TGCGCCAGCAGCCAAACATTACTGGGGGAGACCCAGTACTTC.

This clone was found once. The chain employs TRBV30 and TRBJ2-1; tentatively, D is TRBD1 or TRBD2 (6 bases each). The germline V gene encodes CDR1 GTSNPN and CDR2 SVGIG (reference sequence). CDR3 length: 13 amino acids. Trimming removed 8 bases from V and 7 bases from J, with 18 bases in between. The CDR3 here is CAGNIGGWNEQFF. The CDR3 region has the DNA TGTGCCGGCAACATAGGGGGGTGGAATGAGCAGTTCTTC.

The chain has TRBV19 and TRBJ2-2; D not resolved. Trimming left V 5 bases short and J 4 bases short, with 5 bases between. CDR1 is LNHDA and CDR2 is SQIVND in the germline V gene (reference sequence). This CDR3 has 12 amino acids. The CDR3 region has the DNA TGTGCCAGTAGTCCCGTCACCGGGGAGCTGTTTTTT. Encoded protein: CASSPVTGELFF.

The rearrangement links TRBV18 to TRBJ2-3, with D possibly matching TRBD1 (6 bases). Trimming left V 4 bases short and J 0 bases short, with 14 bases between. Germline assignment: CDR1 KGHSH and CDR2 LQKENI. The CDR3 runs 16 residues. The CDR3 bases are TGTGCCAGCTCACAAAACCTAGGACAGAGCACAGATACGCAGTATTTT. It translates to CASSQNLGQSTDTQYF.

On this clone: Different DNA sequences within this sample yield the same CDR3. The chain carries TRBV2 and TRBJ1-1; D gene ambiguous. Germline V gene sequence: CDR1 SNHLY, CDR2 FYNNEI. Trimming pared 4 bases from V and 2 bases from J, leaving 8 bases between. The CDR3 runs 13 residues. The DNA for the CDR3 is TGTGCCAGCAGTGGAAGCGGAAACACTGAAGCTTTCTTT. This translates into CASSGSGNTEAFF.

The chain uses TRBV27 and TRBJ2-7; 8 nucleotides align to TRBD2. The V gene end was trimmed by 5 bases and the J gene end by 4 bases; junction bases not matched to a gene: 7. CDR3 length: 14 amino acids. CDR1 and CDR2 from the germline V gene are MNHEY and SMNVEV (reference sequence). The CDR3 DNA sequence: TGTGCCAGCAGTCGAAACAGCGGGAGTTACGAGCAGTACTTC. It codes for CASSRNSGSYEQYF.

This clone showed up just once. The chain uses TRBV28 and TRBJ1-1; D gene unclear. Germline V gene lookup returns CDR1 MDHEN and CDR2 SYDVKM. V was pared by 8 bases and J by 5 bases, with 9 bases between. The length of the CDR3 is 11 residues. The CDR3 sequence: CASADPTEAFF. CDR3 in DNA: TGTGCCAGCGCGGACCCTACTGAAGCTTTCTTT.

The V gene is TRBV9, the J gene TRBJ2-5, with 9 bases fitting TRBD2. The V gene end was trimmed by 1 base and the J gene end by 4 bases; junction bases not matched to a gene: 5. Looked up from germline, CDR1 is SGDLS and CDR2 is YYNGEE. This CDR3 has 15 amino acids. The CDR3 DNA follows: TGTGCCAGCAGCGTATCCGGACTAGCGTTAGAGACCCAGTACTTC. This sequence encodes CASSVSGLALETQYF.

The V gene is TRBV15, the J gene TRBJ1-1; D possibly corresponds to TRBD1 (6 bases). Trimming cost V 2 bases and J 4 bases, with 14 bases left between them. The germline V gene encodes CDR1 LNHNV and CDR2 YYDKDF (reference sequence). The CDR3 length is 15 residues. CDR3 DNA: TGTGCCACCAGCAGACCTCCGGGGGCCGGCACTGAAGCTTTCTTT. Its protein product is CATSRPPGAGTEAFF.

The chain couples TRBV6-5 to TRBJ2-1, with TRBD2 matching 10 bases. This CDR3 region has 16 residues. After removal of 0 bases from V and 6 bases from J, the junction contained 5 bases not matched to a gene. In germline, CDR1 is MNHEY, CDR2 SVGAGI. The DNA for the CDR3 is TGTGCCAGCAGTTACTCACTAGCGGGATGGGGCAATGAGCAGTTCTTC. Its translation: CASSYSLAGWGNEQFF.

The chain is built from TRBV7-9 and TRBJ1-1; no clear D gene. This CDR3 is built from 14 residues. CDR1 and CDR2 from the germline V gene are SEHNR and FQNEAQ (reference sequence). V lost 1 base to trimming and J lost 1 base, with 7 bases between them. This chain's CDR3 is CASSLGQENTEAFF. For the CDR3, the DNA is TGTGCCAGCAGCTTAGGGCAGGAGAACACTGAAGCTTTCTTT.